This is a list of T cell receptor beta chains from one sample in a study of T-cell memory formation after mild COVID-19. In TCRdb, the 5' RACE reads were re-called with MiXCR into one record per CDR3 protein. The sample lists about 470,000 distinct CDR3 sequences, over 15% seen once, with 9% to 15% in the top ten. The sequenced sample was PBMCs or a T cell subset sorted from them (not recorded which). The receptors derive from an adult woman who had mild COVID-19 (a few samples of this study predate the infection). Cell type and time point are not known. Both conserved end residues are part of each CDR3. A D gene is named only where the DNA matches it firmly. The size field is filled for only some rows; it gives once, few, many or a size class.

J,D,size,V,DNA,CDR3
TRBJ2-3,TRBD2,.,TRBV29-1,TGCAGCGTTGAAGGCCAAATGGGGCTCCGGGACTACTTCACAGATACGCAGTATTTT,CSVEGQMGLRDYFTDTQYF
TRBJ1-2,.,.,TRBV20-1,TGCAGTGCTAGAAATCAGACTGCACCAAGTTACTATGGCTACACCTTC,CSARNQTAPSYYGYTF
TRBJ2-3,.,.,TRBV2,TGTGCCAATGAGGAGACGGGACACCCCTCAGATACGCAGTATTTT,CANEETGHPSDTQYF
TRBJ1-4,.,many,TRBV20-1,TGCAGTGCCGGAGGGGTTGGGGGCAGAACTAATGAAAAACTGTTTTTT,CSAGGVGGRTNEKLFF
TRBJ1-1,.,few,TRBV5-1,TGCGCCAGCAGCTTGGGCTCAGATCTCGGGGTCACTGAAGCTTTCTTT,CASSLGSDLGVTEAFF
TRBJ2-7,.,.,TRBV11-2,TGTGCCAGCAGCCGTGGACGGGACGTGTTAGACGAGCAGTACTTC,CASSRGRDVLDEQYF
TRBJ2-5,TRBD1,.,TRBV13,TGTGCCAGCAGCGCGCGACAGGGGGCCCAAGAGACCCAGTACTTC,CASSARQGAQETQYF
TRBJ1-5,.,.,TRBV7-9,TGTGCCAGCAGCTTAGCAACGGCGGATCAGCCCCAGCATTTT,CASSLATADQPQHF
TRBJ1-1,.,.,TRBV20-1,TGCAGTGCTAGAATCTCGGCGGGGGGCACTGAAGCTTTCTTT,CSARISAGGTEAFF
TRBJ2-5,.,many,TRBV7-6,TGTGCCAGCAGCTTAGTGGAGGAGACCCAGTACTTC,CASSLVEETQYF
TRBJ2-1,.,few,TRBV4-2,TGTGCCAGCAGCACCCTAGCGCACCAGACCAATGAGCAGTTCTTC,CASSTLAHQTNEQFF
TRBJ1-2,TRBD1,few,TRBV2,TGTGCCAGCAGTGAAACGCTTTGGGACAGGCGAAGCTATGGCTACACCTTC,CASSETLWDRRSYGYTF
TRBJ1-6,.,.,TRBV18,TGTGCCAGCTCCCGCGCCACGGACACTGGCTCACCCCTCCACTTT,CASSRATDTGSPLHF
TRBJ1-4,.,few,TRBV18,TGTGCCAGCTCGCGCGACCCCGCAACTAATGAAAAACTGTTTTTT,CASSRDPATNEKLFF
TRBJ2-7,.,few,TRBV18,TGTGCCAGCTCGGGGGGCTTCTCCTACGAGCAGTACTTC,CASSGGFSYEQYF
TRBJ2-2,TRBD1,few,TRBV7-3,TGTGCCAGCAGCTTAGATGGGGACAGGGCCACCGGGGAGCTGTTTTTT,CASSLDGDRATGELFF
TRBJ1-4,.,.,TRBV2,TGTGCCAGTGGGTTGGGCAGCCTCAATGAAAAACTGTTTTTT,CASGLGSLNEKLFF
TRBJ2-3,TRBD2,.,TRBV18,TGTGCCAGCTCACCACTTAGCGGGGGGCCCCATAGCACAGATACGCAGTATTTT,CASSPLSGGPHSTDTQYF
TRBJ2-1,TRBD2,few,TRBV11-2,TGTGCCAGCAGCCCGGGCAGCGGGAGGGTCTATGAGCAGTTCTTC,CASSPGSGRVYEQFF
TRBJ2-1,TRBD2,.,TRBV7-9,TGTGCCAGCAGCCTGCGGCGACTAGCGGACTACAATGAGCAGTTCTTC,CASSLRRLADYNEQFF
TRBJ1-2,.,.,TRBV3-1,TGTGCCAGCAGCCAAGTTGCGGCCTACACCTTC,CASSQVAAYTF
TRBJ1-1,TRBD1,few,TRBV18,TGTGCCAGCTCACGGGATGGACAGGGGAGGTCTGAAGCTTTCTTT,CASSRDGQGRSEAFF
TRBJ1-5,TRBD1,.,TRBV6-5,TGTGCCAGCAGTATAGGGGGCGGACCGTATAGCAATCAGCCCCAGCATTTT,CASSIGGGPYSNQPQHF
TRBJ2-6,.,.,TRBV6-2/TRBV6-3,TGTGCCAGCAGTTACGGGGGTTATGGGGCCAACGTCCTGACTTTC,CASSYGGYGANVLTF
TRBJ2-5,TRBD2,few,TRBV12-3/TRBV12-4,TGTGCCAGCAGTAGAGGCGGGGGGGCCCAAGAGACCCAGTACTTC,CASSRGGGAQETQYF
TRBJ2-1,.,.,TRBV12-3/TRBV12-4,TGTGCCAGCAGCCTTTCCCGCAGTGAAGAAAATGAGCAGTTCTTC,CASSLSRSEENEQFF
TRBJ2-6,TRBD1,.,TRBV29-1,TGCAGCGCAGGGGACAGCCGCTCTGGGGCCAACGTCCTGACTTTC,CSAGDSRSGANVLTF
TRBJ2-5,.,few,TRBV7-6,TGTGCCAGCAGCTCCACATCCCCAGAGACCCAGTACTTC,CASSSTSPETQYF
TRBJ1-1,TRBD1,few,TRBV13,TGTGCCAGCAGCTGGGACAGGGGGCGCGTCACTGAAGCTTTCTTT,CASSWDRGRVTEAFF
TRBJ1-1,.,once,TRBV5-1,TGCGCCAGCAGCCCGGACAGCTTTCGCACTGAAGCTTTCTTT,CASSPDSFRTEAFF
TRBJ2-5,.,few,TRBV7-2,TGTGCCAGCAGCTACAATGGGGGCCGGGTGCAAGAGACCCAGTACTTC,CASSYNGGRVQETQYF
TRBJ1-4,TRBD1,.,TRBV18,TGTGCCAGCTCACCTAGACAGGGCTCAACTAATGAAAAACTGTTTTTT,CASSPRQGSTNEKLFF
TRBJ2-1,TRBD2,.,TRBV20-1,TGCAGTGCTACCCCGCGGCCTAGCGGTTACAATGAGCAGTTCTTC,CSATPRPSGYNEQFF
TRBJ2-1,.,.,TRBV7-6,TGTGCCAGCAGCTTAGAGGAGGGGAAGACTAACAATGAGCAGTTCTTC,CASSLEEGKTNNEQFF
TRBJ1-3,.,.,TRBV25-1,TGTGCCAGCAGTCCCCAAGGCAAGGGACGCGGAAACACCATATATTTT,CASSPQGKGRGNTIYF
TRBJ2-7,TRBD2,few,TRBV28,TGTGCCAGCAGTTTAGGACTAGCGGGGGGCACCGAGCAGTACTTC,CASSLGLAGGTEQYF
TRBJ1-2,.,.,TRBV24-1,TGTGCCACCAGTGACAACTTCCCTGGACGGGAGAAGGGCTACACCTTC,CATSDNFPGREKGYTF
TRBJ2-4,TRBD1,few,TRBV29-1,TGCAGCGTTCTCGGACAGGGAGAAGACATTCAGTACTTC,CSVLGQGEDIQYF
TRBJ2-3,TRBD1,.,TRBV2,TGTGCCAGCATTCTCCCCGACCGGGACAGGGGGATACCCACAGATACGCAGTATTTT,CASILPDRDRGIPTDTQYF
TRBJ1-4,.,few,TRBV29-1,TGCAGCGTTACGATACGAGGAGGCATCAGGGAGGCAACTAATGAAAAACTGTTTTTT,CSVTIRGGIREATNEKLFF
TRBJ2-7,.,.,TRBV9,TGTGCCACCCCACCCGGGACAAACGACTCCTACGAGCAGTACTTC,CATPPGTNDSYEQYF
TRBJ2-3,TRBD1,.,TRBV5-6,TGTGCCAGCAGCTTGTATTACAGGGGGACCACAGATACGCAGTATTTT,CASSLYYRGTTDTQYF
TRBJ1-2,.,few,TRBV18,TGTGCCAGCTCACCCTACATAGATCCAGAGGATGGCTACACCTTC,CASSPYIDPEDGYTF
TRBJ1-2,.,few,TRBV12-3/TRBV12-4,TGTGCCAGCAGTTTAGTTGGGGGGGTGCAGTATGGCTACACCTTC,CASSLVGGVQYGYTF
TRBJ2-7,.,.,TRBV7-2,TGTGCCAGCAGCTTAGATACCGGACAGAGCTCCTACGAGCAGTACTTC,CASSLDTGQSSYEQYF
TRBJ2-5,.,few,TRBV4-1,TGCGCCAGCAGCCAAGGCGCGGCGGGACCCCTCCAAGAGACCCAGTACTTC,CASSQGAAGPLQETQYF
TRBJ2-7,TRBD1,few,TRBV20-1,TGCAGTGCCGAGCCGGGACAGGGGGGCTTCGAGCAGTACTTC,CSAEPGQGGFEQYF
TRBJ2-3,.,.,TRBV7-3,TGTGCCAGCAGCTTACAAAGGGCAGATACGCAGTATTTT,CASSLQRADTQYF
TRBJ2-5,TRBD1,.,TRBV12-3/TRBV12-4,TGTGCCAGCAGTTTAGCCCGGGACAGGGAAGAGACCCAGTACTTC,CASSLARDREETQYF